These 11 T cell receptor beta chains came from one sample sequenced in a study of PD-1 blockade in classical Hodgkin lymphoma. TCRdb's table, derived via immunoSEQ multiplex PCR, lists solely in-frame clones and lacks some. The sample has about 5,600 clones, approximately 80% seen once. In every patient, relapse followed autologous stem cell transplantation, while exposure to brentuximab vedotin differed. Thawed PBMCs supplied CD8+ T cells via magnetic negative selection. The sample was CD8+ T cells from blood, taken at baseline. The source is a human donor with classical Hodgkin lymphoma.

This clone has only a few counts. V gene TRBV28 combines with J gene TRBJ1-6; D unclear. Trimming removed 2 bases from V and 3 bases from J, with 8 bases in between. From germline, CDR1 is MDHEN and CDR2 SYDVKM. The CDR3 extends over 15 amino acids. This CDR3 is CASSLREDYNSPLHF. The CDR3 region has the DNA TGTGCCAGCAGTTTAAGGGAGGACTATAATTCACCCCTCCACTTT.

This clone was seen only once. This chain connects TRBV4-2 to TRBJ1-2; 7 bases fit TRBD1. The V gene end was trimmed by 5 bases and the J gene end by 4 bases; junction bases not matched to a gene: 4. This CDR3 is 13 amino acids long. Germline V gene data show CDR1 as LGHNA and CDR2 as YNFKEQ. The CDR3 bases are TGTGCCAGCAGCGTGGACAGGATCTATGGCTACACCTTC. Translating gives CASSVDRIYGYTF.

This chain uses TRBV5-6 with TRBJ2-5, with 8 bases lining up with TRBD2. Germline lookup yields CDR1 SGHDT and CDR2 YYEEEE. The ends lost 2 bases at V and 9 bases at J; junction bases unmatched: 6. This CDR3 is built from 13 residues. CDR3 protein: CASSFTGGPAQYF. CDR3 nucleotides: TGTGCCAGCAGCTTCACGGGGGGGCCCGCCCAGTACTTC.

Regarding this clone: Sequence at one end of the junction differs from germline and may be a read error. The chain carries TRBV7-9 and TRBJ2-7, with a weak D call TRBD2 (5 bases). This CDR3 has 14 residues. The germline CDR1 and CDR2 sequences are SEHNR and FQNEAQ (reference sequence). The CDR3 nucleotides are TGCGCCAGCAGCCACCGGACTGGCCGTGGGGAGCAGTACTTC. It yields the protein CASSHRTGRGEQYF.

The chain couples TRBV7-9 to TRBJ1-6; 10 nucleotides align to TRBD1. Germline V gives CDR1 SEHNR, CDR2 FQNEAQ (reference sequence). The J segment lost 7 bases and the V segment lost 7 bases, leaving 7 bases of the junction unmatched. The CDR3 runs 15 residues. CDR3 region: CASKDRGAGNSPLHF. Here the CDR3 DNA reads TGTGCCAGCAAGGACAGGGGGGCCGGAAATTCACCCCTCCACTTT.

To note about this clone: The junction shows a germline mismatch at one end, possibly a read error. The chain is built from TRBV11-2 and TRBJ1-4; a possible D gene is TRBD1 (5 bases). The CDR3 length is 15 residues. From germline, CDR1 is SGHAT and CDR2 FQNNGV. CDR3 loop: CASSQVEGLDEKLFF. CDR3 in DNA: TGCGCCAGCAGCCAAGTAGAGGGACTGGATGAAAAACTGTTTTTT.

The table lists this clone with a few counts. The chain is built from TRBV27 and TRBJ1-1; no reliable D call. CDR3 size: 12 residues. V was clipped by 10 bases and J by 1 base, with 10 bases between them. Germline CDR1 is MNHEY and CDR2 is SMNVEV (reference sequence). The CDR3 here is CATLGGNTEAFF. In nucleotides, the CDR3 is TGTGCCACCCTGGGAGGGAACACTGAAGCTTTCTTT.

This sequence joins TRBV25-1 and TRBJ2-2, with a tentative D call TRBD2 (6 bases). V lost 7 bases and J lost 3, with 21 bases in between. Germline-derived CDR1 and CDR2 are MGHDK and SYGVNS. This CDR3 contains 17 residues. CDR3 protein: CASTPGLTPWDTGELFF. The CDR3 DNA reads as TGTGCCAGCACCCCGGGACTTACTCCCTGGGACACCGGGGAGCTGTTTTTT.

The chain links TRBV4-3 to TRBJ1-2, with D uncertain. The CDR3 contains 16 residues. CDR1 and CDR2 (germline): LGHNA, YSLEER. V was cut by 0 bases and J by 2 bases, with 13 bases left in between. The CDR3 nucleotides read TGCGCCAGCAGCCAAGATTTTCCCCGGCCCAACTATGGCTACACCTTC. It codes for CASSQDFPRPNYGYTF.

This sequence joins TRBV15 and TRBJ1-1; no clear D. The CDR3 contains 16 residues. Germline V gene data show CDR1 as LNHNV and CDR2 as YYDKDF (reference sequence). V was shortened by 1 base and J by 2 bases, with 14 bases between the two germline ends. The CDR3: CATSRGGGHPNTEAFF. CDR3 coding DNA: TGTGCCACCAGCAGAGGGGGAGGGCACCCAAACACTGAAGCTTTCTTT.

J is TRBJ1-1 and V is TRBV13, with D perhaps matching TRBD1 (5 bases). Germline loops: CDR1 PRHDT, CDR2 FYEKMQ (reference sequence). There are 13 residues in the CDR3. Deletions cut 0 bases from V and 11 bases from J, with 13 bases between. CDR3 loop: CASSLGTGQEAFF. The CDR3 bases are TGTGCCAGCAGCTTAGGAACAGGCCAGGAGGCTTTCTTT.